These 4 T cell receptor beta chains share one sample of origin, sequenced in a study of identifying expanded T cells in peripheral blood. TCRdb's copy holds only in-frame clones and misses some; the assay was immunoSEQ multiplex PCR. The table has about 86,000 clones, 80% to 90% seen once. Sample: blood. These TCRs come from a person aged 18-70 years in good health.

The chain employs TRBV5-1 and TRBJ1-2; D is unresolved. Germline CDR1 reads SGHRS; CDR2 reads YFSETQ. The CDR3 has 12 amino acids. V was trimmed by 4 bases and J by 0 bases, leaving 4 bases between them. As DNA, the CDR3 is TGCGCCAGCAGCCAGACTAACTATGGCTACACCTTC. This translates into CASSQTNYGYTF.

This chain connects TRBV6-6 to TRBJ1-6; D not resolved. This CDR3 is built from 12 residues. The germline V gene encodes CDR1 MNHNY and CDR2 SVGAGI (reference sequence). Trimming left V 8 bases short and J 13 bases short, with 15 bases between. CDR3: CASRQASLPLHF. The CDR3 DNA is TGTGCCAGCCGGCAGGCTTCTTTGCCCCTCCACTTT.

The gene calls are TRBV7-9 and TRBJ1-1; no definite D call. This CDR3 contains 14 residues. Trimming pared 1 base from V and 7 bases from J, leaving 13 bases between. CDR1 and CDR2 (germline): SEHNR, FQNEAQ (reference sequence). The CDR3 loop is CASSLGVADFEAFF. CDR3 bases: TGTGCCAGCAGCTTAGGCGTGGCCGACTTTGAAGCTTTCTTT.

The chain combines TRBV30 with TRBJ2-7, with D hard to call. The CDR3 is 13 amino acids. Germline V gene sequence: CDR1 GTSNPN, CDR2 SVGIG (reference sequence). V was pared by 4 bases and J by 7 bases, with 17 bases between. The CDR3 sequence: CAWTSGLAGEQYF. Written as DNA, the CDR3 is TGTGCCTGGACTTCTGGTTTAGCCGGGGAGCAGTACTTC.